This T cell receptor beta chain was observed in a study of blood T cells in healthy people across ages. Sample-barcoded 5' priming and a J-beta primer mix drove a second PCR of roughly 6 to 12 cycles. TCRdb recomputed calls from the 5' RACE reads with MiXCR, one row per CDR3 protein. In the table there are hundreds of thousands of distinct CDR3 sequences, around 24% of which are singletons. The sample holds a few counts of this clonotype. Germline V lookup: CDR1 SGHTA, CDR2 FQGNSA. Trimming took 1 base from V and 4 from J; bases not matched to a gene: 3. The CDR3 contains 14 residues. The sample also formed part of further work on T cells of mothers and their children. That source adds: Comparable shaping of TCR recombination output by thymic selection was observed in related and unrelated pairs.

The chain employs TRBV7-2 and TRBJ1-2; 7 nucleotides align to TRBD1. Sequencing input: blood. The sequence derives from a boy under 18 in good health. The CDR3 loop reads CASSLVQGPYGYTF. The CDR3 nucleotides read TGTGCCAGCAGCTTAGTACAGGGGCCCTATGGCTACACCTTC.